A single sample gave rise to the 20 T cell receptor beta chains below, sequenced in a study of T cells in Graves' hyperthyroidism and ophthalmopathy. Using RNA transcripts as the source, TCR beta CDR3 regions were amplified. Using the HTBI primer set, a first-round RT-PCR was run on the TCR CDR3. TCRdb independently ran MiXCR on the multiplex PCR reads; one entry per CDR3 protein. The sample has hundreds of thousands of distinct CDR3 sequences, 40% to 55% seen once. The sample taken for sequencing was peripheral blood or thyroid tissue (not recorded which). These receptors were obtained from a woman younger than 35 with Graves' hyperthyroidism.

V usage is TRBV12-3 or TRBV12-4 and J usage is TRBJ2-7, with D possibly being TRBD2 (6 bases). V was cut by 6 bases and J by 3 bases, with 18 bases left in between. The CDR3 covers 15 residues. This CDR3 reads CASSPEGMFFYEQYF. CDR3 in DNA: TGTGCCAGCAGCCCGGAGGGGATGTTCTTCTACGAGCAGTACTTC.

This clonotype was picked up many times. The rearrangement joins TRBV7-9 to TRBJ2-5; possibly TRBD1 for D (6 bases). The V gene lost 4 bases and the J gene lost 5 bases, with 11 bases spanning the gap. Germline loops: CDR1 SEHNR, CDR2 FQNEAQ (reference sequence). The CDR3 is 13 residues long. The CDR3 DNA follows: TGTGCCAGCAGCTATGGGGGCCGGGAGACCCAGTACTTC. Residues: CASSYGGRETQYF. Variable domain in full (rest from reference TRBV7-9 and TRBJ2-5): DTGVSQNPRHKITKRGQNVTFRCDPISEHNRLYWYRQTLGQGPEFLTYFQNEAQLEKSRLLSDRFSAERPKGSFSTLEIQRTEQGDSAMYLCASSYGGRETQYFGPGTRLLVL.

This clonotype has only a few counts. The chain joins TRBV7-9 to TRBJ2-5, with D unclear. Germline assignment: CDR1 SEHNR and CDR2 FQNEAQ (reference sequence). The CDR3 runs 14 residues. Trimming stripped 2 bases from V and 8 bases from J, with 15 bases between. CDR3 amino acids: CASSLSGPLSTQYF. In DNA form, the CDR3 reads TGTGCCAGCAGCTTAAGTGGACCCCTATCAACCCAGTACTTC.

As to this clonotype: Sequence at one end of the junction differs from germline and may be a read error. The genes are TRBV10-3 and TRBJ1-5, with TRBD1 as a possible D gene (5 bases). The CDR3 covers 18 residues. CDR1 is ENHRY, CDR2 SYGVKD, per germline. The CDR3 spells CATSDFFPGPKHYQPQHF. In DNA, the CDR3 is TGTGCCACCAGTGATTTTTTCCCGGGACCGAAACATTATCAGCCCCAGCATTTT.

The sample holds a few counts of this clonotype. This chain connects TRBV19 to TRBJ1-5; D gene uncertain. Germline loops: CDR1 LNHDA, CDR2 SQIVND (reference sequence). V was trimmed by 6 bases and J by 7 bases, leaving 16 bases between them. This CDR3 spans 14 amino acids. This CDR3 is CASRVGQPEQPQHF. The CDR3 region has the DNA TGTGCCAGTAGGGTAGGGCAGCCGGAGCAGCCCCAGCATTTT.

Worth noting for this clonotype: This may stem from a read error, because a much larger clone lies one nucleotide away. This rearrangement joins TRBV10-3 to TRBJ2-7, with 10 bases that match TRBD2. CDR1 is ENHRY and CDR2 is SYGVKD in the germline V gene. There are 13 residues in the CDR3. The CDR3 spells CASLASGSNERYF. Here the CDR3 DNA reads TGTGCCTCTCTCGCTAGCGGGAGTAATGAGCGGTACTTC.

This clonotype has only a few counts. The chain couples TRBV9 to TRBJ2-7; possibly TRBD1 for D (6 bases). Germline CDR1 SGDLS, CDR2 YYNGEE. V gave up 5 bases and J gave up 1 base, with 19 bases separating them. The CDR3 is made up of 16 amino acids. In nucleotides, the CDR3 is TGTGCCAGCAGTCTTGGGTCCGGGGACATTTCCTACGAGCAGTACTTC. It codes for CASSLGSGDISYEQYF.

There are a few counts of this clonotype. V usage is TRBV29-1 and J usage is TRBJ2-7; a possible D gene is TRBD1 (6 bases). This CDR3 is 15 amino acids long. The germline CDR1 and CDR2 sequences are SQVTM and ANQGSEA. V lost 4 bases and J lost 2, with 18 bases in between. CDR3 bases: TGCAGCGTTGCAGGGGTGGTCCCGGGCCCCTACGAGCAGTACTTC. Its protein is CSVAGVVPGPYEQYF.

The chain couples TRBV4-1 to TRBJ1-3, with 11 bases fitting TRBD1. CDR3 length: 15 residues. The germline V gene has CDR1 MGHRA and CDR2 YSYEKL. Trimming took 0 bases from V and 8 from J; bases not matched to a gene: 3. The CDR3 nucleotides are TGCGCCAGCAGCCAAGAGGGGACAGGGGGGGACACCATATATTTT. Protein product: CASSQEGTGGDTIYF.

The chain links TRBV7-9 to TRBJ2-5, with a possible D match to TRBD1 (7 bases). Germline CDR1 and CDR2: SEHNR and FQNEAQ (reference sequence). The CDR3 has 17 residues. The V and J ends lost 4 bases and 0 bases respectively, with 18 bases between them. In DNA form, the CDR3 reads TGTGCCAGCAGCTCGCCGCAGGGGGGAGGCTACCAAGAGACCCAGTACTTC. Protein: CASSSPQGGGYQETQYF.

The chain recombines TRBV13 with TRBJ1-1, with D possibly being TRBD1 (6 bases). The CDR3 is 13 residues long. Between the trimmed V and J ends, which lost 8 bases and 3 bases, there was a span of 13 bases. Germline-derived CDR1 and CDR2 are PRHDT and FYEKMQ (reference sequence). The CDR3 sequence: CASPRGTDTEAFF. The CDR3 bases are TGTGCCAGCCCTAGGGGGACGGACACTGAAGCTTTCTTT.

This clonotype was detected ten times or more. This chain connects TRBV20-1 to TRBJ2-5; 8 bases are a match to TRBD2. Trimming at V came to 5 bases and at J to 0 bases, leaving 2 bases not matched to a gene. The length of the CDR3 is 13 residues. Germline assignment: CDR1 DFQATT and CDR2 SNEGSKA (reference sequence). The CDR3 here is CSARTSNQETQYF. The CDR3 bases are TGCAGTGCTCGGACTAGCAACCAAGAGACCCAGTACTTC.

This clonotype occurred a few times. V and J are TRBV15 and TRBJ2-6; TRBD1 agrees at 7 bases. CDR3 length: 17 residues. The germline CDR1 and CDR2 sequences are LNHNV and YYDKDF (reference sequence). V was pared by 0 bases and J by 0 bases, with 2 bases of the junction left unmatched. The CDR3 is CATSRDRQGSGANVLTF. CDR3 nucleotides: TGTGCCACCAGCAGAGATCGACAGGGCTCTGGGGCCAACGTCCTGACTTTC.

This clonotype was detected many times. The chain uses TRBV14 and TRBJ1-1; 8 bases are shared with TRBD1. The germline gives CDR1 SGHDN, CDR2 FVKESK. V lost 3 bases, J lost 5 bases, and 5 bases stayed unmatched. The length of the CDR3 is 14 residues. The chain's CDR3 is CASSQTGAGTEAFF. The CDR3 DNA reads TGTGCCAGCAGCCAGACAGGGGCAGGGACTGAAGCTTTCTTT.

The chain combines TRBV7-4 with TRBJ1-2; tentative D call: TRBD1 (6 bases). This CDR3 region has 17 residues. V was cut by 2 bases and J by 3 bases, with 19 bases left in between. Looked up from germline, CDR1 is SGHVT and CDR2 is SQSDAQ. In nucleotides, the CDR3 is TGTGCCAGCAGCTTACCCCCAACCCTTACAGGGTACTATGGCTACACCTTC. It encodes CASSLPPTLTGYYGYTF. The full variable domain, its missing parts supplied by reference TRBV7-4 and TRBJ1-2, is GAGVSQSPRYKVAKRGRDVALRCDSISGHVTLYWYRQTLGQGSEVLTYSQSDAQRDKSGRPSGRFSAERPERSVSTLKIQRTEQGDSAVYLCASSLPPTLTGYYGYTFGSGTRLTVV.

CDR3 nucleotides: TGCAGCAGTGAATTGACAGCGAACACCGGGGAGCTGTTTTTT. Translating gives CSSELTANTGELFF. The chain joins TRBV29-1 to TRBJ2-2; D is perhaps TRBD1 (5 bases). CDR1 is SQVTM, CDR2 ANQGSEA, per germline. The CDR3 runs to 14 residues. V lost 8 bases and J lost 0, with 13 bases in between.

As for this clonotype: This may be a read error, as it is one base from a much larger clone. This sequence joins TRBV29-1 and TRBJ1-1, with a possible D match to TRBD1 (5 bases). The CDR3 is 14 amino acids. Germline CDR1 is SQVTM and CDR2 is ANQGSEA. With 6 bases removed from V and 1 base from J, the gap between germline ends came to 15 bases. Here the CDR3 DNA reads TGCAGCGTGACCGGGACGGCAAGGAACACTGAAGCTTTCTTT. This gives the protein CSVTGTARNTEAFF. The full variable domain, in which reference TRBV29-1 and TRBJ1-1 provide the parts outside the CDR3, is SAVISQKPSRDICQRGTSLTIQCQVDSQVTMMFWYRQQPGQSLTLIATANQGSEATYESGFVIDKFPISRPNLTFSTLTVSNMSPEDSSIYLCSVTGTARNTEAFFGQGTRLTVV.

The chain couples TRBV20-1 to TRBJ2-7; the match to TRBD1 covers 9 bases. Losses at the gene ends were 5 bases for V and 3 bases for J; bases not matched to a gene: 5. The germline CDR1 and CDR2 sequences are DFQATT and SNEGSKA (reference sequence). The CDR3 is 13 amino acids. CDR3: CSARGQGSYEQYF. CDR3 bases: TGCAGTGCTCGGGGACAGGGTAGCTACGAGCAGTACTTC.

This sequence joins TRBV5-1 and TRBJ2-7, with D perhaps TRBD1 (5 bases). CDR1 and CDR2 from the germline V gene are SGHRS and YFSETQ. V was trimmed by 0 bases and J by 3 bases, leaving 10 bases between them. The CDR3 covers 14 residues. The CDR3 spells CASSLGRTNYEQYF. DNA for the CDR3: TGCGCCAGCAGCTTGGGCCGGACAAACTACGAGCAGTACTTC.

Comments on this clonotype: This CDR3 fails to terminate in the conserved phenylalanine or tryptophan, so it likely reflects a read error. Because the CDR3's place on the DNA is in doubt, the DNA is left out and the CDR3 is given as listed by TCRdb. The rearrangement joins TRBV9 to TRBJ1-3; the listed D gene, TRBD1, was not tested against the DNA. The CDR3 is 10 residues long, counting both termini. Germline loops: CDR1 SGDLS, CDR2 YYNGEE. The CDR3 sequence: CASSRPPGDT.